This entry features one T cell receptor beta chain sequence. This CDR3 spans 16 amino acids. The V gene lost 5 bases and the J gene lost 0 bases, with 11 bases spanning the gap. The germline V gene encodes CDR1 SEHNR and CDR2 FQNEAQ (reference sequence). The sample is drawn from a study of blood T cell repertoires in COVID-19. Repertoires were generated with immunoSEQ multiplex PCR, while TCRdb's copy carries only in-frame clones and drops some. Of roughly 32,000 clones listed, about nine tenths are singletons. This TCR was recovered from a man aged 55 to 70 with acute or convalescent COVID-19. This chain joins TRBV7-9 and TRBJ1-6; tentative D call: TRBD1 (5 bases). Sequencing was carried out using peripheral blood. CDR3 region: CASSLDQGSYNSPLHF. In nucleotides, the CDR3 is TGTGCCAGCAGCCTTGACCAGGGCTCCTATAATTCACCCCTCCACTTT.